Shown below are 9 T cell receptor beta chains from a single sample sequenced in a study of blood T cells in healthy people across ages. A sample-barcoded 5' primer and a J-beta primer mix were used in a second PCR of roughly 6 to 11 cycles. TCRdb re-called the 5' RACE reads through MiXCR, storing one row per CDR3 protein. The table has over a million distinct CDR3 sequences, 35% to 45% seen once. Sequencing was performed on blood. The receptors were gathered from a young woman in good health.

This clonotype was seen more than once but under ten times. The chain joins TRBV4-3 to TRBJ2-5; no firm D call. CDR1 and CDR2 from the germline V gene are LGHNA and YSLEER. Trimming shortened V by 1 base and J by 1 base, and 13 bases separated the two germline ends. CDR3 length: 16 amino acids. The CDR3 nucleotides read TGCGCCAGCAGCCAAGTGGGTGGGGTTGGCCAAGAGACCCAGTACTTC. As protein: CASSQVGGVGQETQYF.

This clonotype has just a few counts. The chain couples TRBV15 to TRBJ1-2; D is unresolved. Trimming stripped 2 bases from V and 2 bases from J, with 9 bases between. The CDR3 runs to 14 residues. CDR1 LNHNV and CDR2 YYDKDF come from the germline V gene (reference sequence). The CDR3 here is CATSRSPWNYGYTF. DNA of the CDR3: TGTGCCACCAGCAGATCCCCGTGGAACTATGGCTACACCTTC.

This clonotype was seen a single time. Relative to the germline gene, one junction end is altered; a read error may explain this. The V and J genes are TRBV7-2 and TRBJ1-4, with a tentative D call TRBD1 (5 bases). The CDR3 loop spans 15 amino acids. Germline CDR1 SGHTA, CDR2 FQGNSA. In nucleotides, the CDR3 is TGTGCCGGCAGCATCGGGGGGGGACCTAATGAAAAACTGTTTTTT. Protein sequence: CAGSIGGGPNEKLFF.

The chain links TRBV7-2 to TRBJ2-1; a weak D match, TRBD1 (5 bases). The V gene lost 5 bases and the J gene lost 3 bases, with 14 bases spanning the gap. Germline CDR1 SGHTA, CDR2 FQGNSA. This CDR3 has 15 amino acids. CDR3 loop: CASSPPRQSYNEQFF. Here the CDR3 DNA reads TGTGCCAGCAGCCCCCCAAGACAGAGCTACAATGAGCAGTTCTTC.

This clonotype occurred a few times. CDR3 bases: TGTGCCAGCAGCTTAAGAACCGGGACAGGGTCCAATGAGCAGTTCTTC. Its translation is CASSLRTGTGSNEQFF. This chain joins TRBV7-3 and TRBJ2-1; 9 nucleotides align to TRBD1. CDR3 length: 16 residues. The trim removed 1 base at V and 6 bases at J, leaving 7 bases unmatched. Germline CDR1 SGHTA, CDR2 FQGTGA.

The sample holds a few counts of this clonotype. The V call is TRBV3-1, the J call TRBJ1-2, with a tentative D call TRBD1 (5 bases). The CDR3 is 14 residues long. Trimming removed 6 bases from V and 7 bases from J, with 18 bases in between. Germline CDR1 and CDR2: LGHDT and YNNKEL (reference sequence). CDR3 sequence: CASRQDGFFVGYTF. The DNA for the CDR3 is TGTGCCAGCAGACAGGACGGCTTTTTTGTTGGCTACACCTTC.

This clonotype was recorded a few times. The CDR3 sequence is CAISKDRSYEQYF. The CDR3 DNA sequence: TGTGCCATCAGTAAGGACAGATCCTACGAGCAGTACTTC. The chain uses TRBV10-3 and TRBJ2-7; D possibly corresponds to TRBD1 (6 bases). Looked up from germline, CDR1 is ENHRY and CDR2 is SYGVKD. V was trimmed by 5 bases and J by 1 base, leaving 9 bases between them. This CDR3 spans 13 amino acids.

This clonotype was counted a few times. V usage is TRBV6-5 and J usage is TRBJ1-1, with 9 bases identical to TRBD1. Germline CDR1 MNHEY, CDR2 SVGAGI. V trimming: 2 bases; J trimming: 4 bases; junction bases outside the gene matches: 20. This CDR3 has 20 amino acids. The CDR3 DNA follows: TGTGCCAGCAGTTACCCCACAGGGGGCGGGGGGTGGTATCCCAGCACTGAAGCTTTCTTT. Residues: CASSYPTGGGGWYPSTEAFF.

This clonotype was seen a handful of times. V and J are TRBV4-3 and TRBJ1-2; possibly TRBD1 for D (5 bases). The V gene's germline CDR1 is LGHNA and CDR2 YSLEER. Trimming removed 0 bases from V and 2 bases from J, with 13 bases in between. CDR3 length equals 16 residues. The CDR3 sequence is CASSQDWARQNYGYTF. The CDR3 DNA is TGCGCCAGCAGCCAAGATTGGGCTAGACAGAACTATGGCTACACCTTC.